This T cell receptor (beta chain) was captured in a study of cytomegalovirus exposure and HLA in healthy donors (TCRdb year 2017). Study-level background: An earlier analysis of approximately 590 of the donors reported about 250 Gb of sequence data and around 120 million unique TCR beta sequences from 190 million or so T cells. A later genetic analysis took genome-wide SNP genotypes for about three fifths of the 666 donors and used that subset as a discovery cohort. To decide whether each TCR beta V gene segment behaved as functional or pseudogenic, an earlier analysis of approximately 600 of the donors relied on high-throughput TCR beta sequencing. Four to six DR-DQ haplotypes were handled as single units for association and clustering because linkage in the cohort was strong. The number of donors typed differed by locus, with roughly 629-640 for A, B, C, DRB1 and DQB1, 522 for DQA1, about 610 for DPA1, and around 450 for DPB1. The study aimed to test whether cataloging public T cell receptors could reveal signatures of past pathogen exposure. An early release covering roughly 600 HLA-typed donors comprised 300 to 350 gigabases of sequencing data and tens of millions of unique TCR sequences. All discovery cohort repertoires had been generated on a single sequencing platform. Alongside the repertoire data, information on donor age, sex, ethnicity and CMV serostatus was compiled. Among the approximately 420 genotyped donors, approximately 82% belonged to the genetic ancestry cluster associated with self-reported Caucasian donors. Both class I and class II loci were covered by HLA typing, at four-digit resolution. Along with the roughly 670-subject first cohort, a separate validation cohort of over a hundred different subjects was used. In a later analysis, previously published TCR beta repertoires from several hundred donors were re-analyzed and high-resolution HLA genotyping was added so that TCR occurrence patterns could be studied. Rather than drawing on any new phenotypic data, the later analysis identified candidate immune exposures from TCR beta sequences and the way those sequences occurred across donors. Using immunosequencing, the study profiled T cell repertoires from fewer than 700 subjects and related those repertoires to cytomegalovirus serostatus. Among 300 to 450 genotyped donors of the cohort, an average of approximately 230,000 unique TCR beta nucleotide sequences were sequenced per donor, around 18% of them non-productive. To predict cytomegalovirus infection status, the study combined high-throughput TCR immunosequencing, statistical association of individual TCRs with disease status, and machine learning. The study at large found these results: A later analysis found that HLA-associated TCR beta chains were more clonally expanded and had lower generation probabilities than equally common non-associated chains. According to the authors, the approach could potentially be generalized to other disease states and immunological phenotypes. Because HLA typing was unavailable for some donors at each locus, only the typed subset was used in association tests. An earlier analysis of some 560 of the donors showed that most TCR beta V segments appeared in productive rearrangements either about 87% or about 30% of the time, which broadly matched IMGT annotations. The sequencing pipeline was judged likely to have produced a cluster of highly shared sequence variants as a technical artifact. In this cohort, only TCR beta chains were sequenced, and detectable features were limited by the absence of alpha or paired-chain data. A later analysis associated 15,000 or so TCR beta sequences with specific HLA alleles at a false discovery rate of 0.05. A total of 150 or so TCR beta chains were listed by the study as associated with cytomegalovirus. In a later genetic analysis, a missense DCLRE1C variant was associated with V-gene and J-gene trimming of TCR beta chains, and the association was replicated in an independent cohort. Across donors, most TCR sequences were observed very rarely, whereas some public TCRs were present in many individuals. Immune exposure information for the cohort was limited to CMV serostatus. Some IMGT-functional V segments, including TRBV6-2 and TRBV6-3, could not be distinguished by the 87-base-pair reads and were therefore excluded. A further reported finding was that TCR beta sequences accurately predicted the HLA-A and HLA-B alleles for most subjects in the first cohort. In both the original and validation cohorts, the classifier was reported to diagnose cytomegalovirus status with high specificity and sensitivity. Linkage disequilibrium might explain the correlated functional status among segregating V segments, but an unknown experimental factor could not be excluded. According to a later analysis, parvovirus B19, influenza, CMV and Epstein-Barr virus appeared linked to several top co-occurrence clusters. According to a later analysis, TCR association rates differed among HLA loci, with DRB1 alleles showing the most associated TCRs and HLA-C alleles showing the fewest. The earlier analysis of approximately 590 of the donors excluded roughly 17 rarely observed V segments, including chromosome 9 orphons, because counts were too low. Roughly uniform sequencing depth across donors was assumed in presence/absence analyses, although this assumption may not hold. Strong co-occurrence of HLA alleles, especially DR and DQ, made assigning TCR associations to individual alleles difficult. In a later genetic analysis, fewer N-insertions in productive TCRs were reported among donors in an Asian-associated ancestry cluster than the roughly 640-donor mean. A later analysis found that most CMV-associated TCR beta chains appeared HLA-restricted, with HLA associations seemingly driven largely by CMV exposure. In vitro tests confirmed that a few of the cytomegalovirus-associated TCR beta chains recognize cytomegalovirus antigens.

Trimming takes 8 bases off V and 6 bases off J; junction bases not matched to a gene: 18. CDR1 and CDR2, looked up from the germline V gene, are SNHLY and FYNNEI. There are 16 amino acids in the CDR3, from cysteine to phenylalanine inclusive. Here the CDR3 DNA is all that survives: 48 bases in frame from base 1. The method was the immunoSEQ multiplex PCR assay. A mixture of 60 forward primers for TCR Vbeta segments and 13 reverse primers for TCR Jbeta segments was used in the multiplex PCR. Amplification of the CDR3 region of rearranged TCR beta genes was performed with a multiplex PCR assay on genomic DNA. The Illumina HiSeq System was used to sequence the amplified TCR beta libraries as 87-base-pair reads. The original pipeline was this. A later analysis counted approximately 84 million unique TCR beta chains across the 550 to 750 repertoires, and some 11 million of these chains were shared by at least two donors. Raw reads were error-corrected and collapsed into unique sequences by a nearest-neighbor algorithm in which closely related sequences were merged to remove PCR and sequencing errors. CDR3 sequences were aligned to IMGT reference sequences to assign V, D and J gene segments. Each retained sequence needed at least a six-nucleotide match to both a V gene segment and a J gene segment. A rearrangement counted as productive if the CDR3 had no stop codons and remained in frame with V and J, and every other rearrangement counted as non-productive. Following IMGT convention, CDR3 was defined as the stretch from the second conserved V-encoded cysteine to the conserved J-encoded phenylalanine. The earlier analysis of approximately 500 of the donors excluded sequences that lacked an unambiguous match to a single V gene segment. In an earlier analysis of roughly 600 of the donors, a V segment was called functional when productive rearrangements were above 56.7%, and segregating when the standard deviation between donors exceeded 5%. A statistical classification framework was built for diagnosing cytomegalovirus status from the catalog of TCR beta chain sequences. In a later analysis, TCR nucleotide sequences were compared against IMGT/GENE-DB human TR gene sequences so that V and J genes could be assigned. Using the TCRdist pipeline, a later analysis assigned CDR3 sequences along with most-parsimonious VDJ recombination scenarios. In a later analysis, each TCR beta chain was defined by its CDR3 amino acid sequence together with its V-gene family, and reads lacking a unique V-gene family were excluded. In a later analysis, 450 to 600 highly shared, low-generation-probability nucleotide sequences were removed to address suspected cross-contamination and a sequencing artifact. A later analysis calculated a clonal expansion index for each public chain from normalized within-repertoire ranks of inferred template counts. In a later analysis, generation probabilities were computed using a VDJ recombination model fitted to out-of-frame rearrangements, and the results were checked against IGoR. In a later analysis, hypergeometric tests were used to score TCR-TCR, TCR-HLA and TCR-CMV co-occurrence, with a repertoire-size bias correction applied to TCR pairs. False discovery rates were estimated in a later analysis by permuting HLA or CMV assignments 20 times. A later analysis grouped co-occurring TCRs with DBSCAN, adding TCRdist sequence similarity when clustering within HLA-allele-positive subsets. For co-occurrence clustering, repertoires with fewer than 30,000 or more than 120,000 public chains were excluded, along with several repertoires with anomalous nucleotide sharing. TCRdb took this table from immuneACCESS and kept in-frame rearrangements with V and J called. Such tables lack part of the clones; where checked against another copy, unresolved V genes explain under half of the gap, and the rest is unexplained. D and trimming come from the DNA, and the V and J calls and clone size come from that table. Recorded for this sample are under 140,000 clones; approximately 79% of them occurred a single time. The top ten constitute 5.5% to 7% of the sample.

In total, roughly 670 healthy bone marrow donors made up the cohort. At the time of sampling, all cohort members were nominally healthy, though unrecorded immune exposures were likely present. The donor was CMV seropositive and belonged to the group of over 250 seropositive cohort members. Every donor gave a peripheral blood sample, and the peripheral blood mononuclear cells from that sample were used for TCR beta sequencing. The Qiagen DNeasy Blood Extraction Kit was used to extract genomic DNA from the blood cell samples. This clone occurred a few times. This receptor's antigen is unknown. It has no much larger one-base neighbor in the sample; base qualities were not kept.

The receptor chain draws on TRBV2 and TRBJ1-1; 7 of the junction bases match TRBD1. Sequencing was done on a sample of PBMCs. This receptor was taken from a man aged 25-40 years in good health and CMV-seropositive. At the DNA level, the sequence is TGTGCCAGCTTGGCGCCTTGGGCAGGGGGGTATTCTGAAGCTTTCTTT. Translated, this gives CASLAPWAGGYSEAFF.